These 32 T cell receptor beta chains were all obtained from the same sample, sequenced in a study of shared clonotypes between healthy human individuals. Measured with immunoSEQ multiplex PCR; TCRdb has only the in-frame clones, and not every one. The sample contains 2 million or so clones, 85% to 95% of which appear only once. What was sequenced was naive CD4+ T cells sorted from blood. Subset noted: CD45RA+ positively selected. The receptors derive from a man aged 18 to 30 in good health.

This chain uses TRBV6-5 with TRBJ1-2, with 7 bases identical to TRBD1. CDR3 length equals 15 residues. Germline V CDR1 and CDR2: MNHEY, SVGAGI. Trimming at V came to 2 bases and at J to 5 bases, leaving 8 bases not matched to a gene. CDR3 in DNA: TGTGCCAGCAGTTACGGGCGGCAGGGGGTATATGGCTACACCTTC. Protein sequence: CASSYGRQGVYGYTF.

The V gene is TRBV19, the J gene TRBJ2-6, with D uncertain. The CDR3 is 13 residues long. Trimming shortened V by 10 bases and J by 3 bases, and 10 bases separated the two germline ends. Germline lookup yields CDR1 LNHDA and CDR2 SQIVND (reference sequence). Written as DNA, the CDR3 is TGTGCCACCAAGGACGATGGGGCCAACGTCCTGACTTTC. Protein: CATKDDGANVLTF.

The gene calls are TRBV27 and TRBJ1-3; TRBD1 agrees at 7 bases. Per germline, CDR1 MNHEY and CDR2 SMNVEV (reference sequence). The ends lost 5 bases at V and 2 bases at J; junction bases unmatched: 9. CDR3 length equals 16 residues. CDR3 DNA sequence: TGTGCCAGCAGTCCTTCCGGACAGGCCCCTGGAAACACCATATATTTT. Its protein is CASSPSGQAPGNTIYF.

The V call is TRBV5-6, the J call TRBJ1-2; D gene ambiguous. The CDR3 totals 14 residues. Germline V gene lookup returns CDR1 SGHDT and CDR2 YYEEEE. Deletions cut 6 bases from V and 7 bases from J, with 19 bases between. CDR3 sequence (DNA): TGTGCCAGCACTCTGGCAGCCAAAGGCCCTGGCTACACCTTC. Residues: CASTLAAKGPGYTF.

This clone was recorded once. The V gene is TRBV4-1, the J gene TRBJ2-1, with D perhaps given as TRBD1 or TRBD2 (5 bases each). This CDR3 comprises 13 residues. Germline V lookup: CDR1 MGHRA, CDR2 YSYEKL. V was cut by 1 base and J by 12 bases, with 13 bases left in between. The CDR3 loop reads CASSQGMGVRQFF. The CDR3 DNA follows: TGCGCCAGCAGCCAAGGGATGGGGGTCAGGCAGTTCTTC.

The gene calls are TRBV10-1 and TRBJ1-2; 7 positions match TRBD1. In germline, CDR1 is WNHNN, CDR2 SYGVQD (reference sequence). This CDR3 is built from 13 residues. Germline trimming cut 4 bases from V and 3 bases from J; bases unmatched to any gene: 2. The CDR3 DNA follows: TGCGCCAGCAGTGTCGGACAGGACTATGGCTACACCTTC. It translates to CASSVGQDYGYTF.

In the case of this clone: The same CDR3 is also encoded by other DNA sequences in this sample. This rearrangement joins TRBV18 to TRBJ2-7; D not certain. Germline assignment: CDR1 KGHSH and CDR2 LQKENI. Trimming removed 0 bases from V and 0 bases from J, with 3 bases in between. The CDR3 loop spans 13 amino acids. CDR3 nucleotide sequence: TGTGCCAGCTCACCACCGAACTCCTACGAGCAGTACTTC. This codes for CASSPPNSYEQYF.

The V gene is TRBV30, the J gene TRBJ1-4; D is unresolved. Trimming removed 3 bases from V and 3 bases from J, with 17 bases in between. The germline CDR1 and CDR2 sequences are GTSNPN and SVGIG (reference sequence). This CDR3 spans 16 amino acids. CDR3 DNA: TGTGCCTGGAGGCCGATCTACGGGAATCCTAATGAAAAACTGTTTTTT. The encoded protein is CAWRPIYGNPNEKLFF. Full variable domain (missing parts from reference TRBV30 and TRBJ1-4): SQTIHQWPATLVQPVGSPLSLECTVEGTSNPNLYWYRQAAGRGLQLLFYSVGIGQISSEVPQNLSASRPQDRQFILSSKKLLLSDSGFYLCAWRPIYGNPNEKLFFGSGTQLSVL.

This clone was recorded once. Other DNA sequences in the same sample also yield this CDR3. The rearrangement uses TRBV5-1 and TRBJ2-7, with 10 bases fitting TRBD1. The V gene's germline CDR1 is SGHRS and CDR2 YFSETQ. With V trimmed by 3 bases and J by 5 bases, 5 bases remained unmatched. The CDR3 is 14 amino acids. The CDR3 protein is CASSSRDRGHEQYF. CDR3 sequence (DNA): TGCGCCAGCAGCTCCCGGGACAGGGGCCACGAGCAGTACTTC.

In its sample, this clone was seen once. Other DNA sequences in the same sample also yield this CDR3. The chain recombines TRBV19 with TRBJ2-7; 7 bases align to TRBD1. Germline CDR1 is LNHDA and CDR2 is SQIVND (reference sequence). The CDR3 totals 13 residues. The V and J ends lost 6 bases and 1 base, in that order; junction bases with no gene match: 3. The CDR3 bases are TGTGCCAGTAGCTCGGGACAGTCCTACGAGCAGTACTTC. Protein: CASSSGQSYEQYF.

The chain uses TRBV5-5 and TRBJ2-4; D gene unclear. Trimming shortened V by 2 bases and J by 0 bases, and 12 bases separated the two germline ends. The CDR3 length is 16 residues. Germline CDR1 SGHKS, CDR2 YYEKEE (reference sequence). The CDR3, as DNA: TGTGCCAGCAGCTTTGGGCAGAGTCAAGCCAAAAACATTCAGTACTTC. It is translated as CASSFGQSQAKNIQYF.

This rearrangement joins TRBV6-5 to TRBJ2-3; tentatively, D is TRBD2 (6 bases). Trimming removed 9 bases from V and 5 bases from J, with 15 bases in between. This CDR3 is built from 13 residues. From germline, CDR1 is MNHEY and CDR2 SVGAGI. The CDR3 loop reads CASRRGMRDTQYF. For the CDR3, the DNA is TGTGCCAGTAGGAGGGGTATGAGAGATACGCAGTATTTT.

The rearrangement uses TRBV10-3 and TRBJ2-7, with 9 positions matching TRBD1. V trimming: 7 bases; J trimming: 3 bases; junction bases outside the gene matches: 7. This CDR3 has 14 residues. Germline V gene data show CDR1 as ENHRY and CDR2 as SYGVKD. Here the CDR3 reads CAINRSGQGYEQYF. CDR3 nucleotide sequence: TGTGCCATCAATAGATCGGGACAGGGCTACGAGCAGTACTTC.

Notes on this clone: This sample also contains other DNA sequences that code for the same CDR3. The chain uses TRBV11-2 and TRBJ2-3; TRBD1 matches 9 bases. CDR1 is SGHAT and CDR2 is FQNNGV in the germline V gene. The CDR3 contains 15 residues. The trim removed 3 bases at V and 1 base at J, leaving 2 bases unmatched. CDR3 DNA sequence: TGTGCCAGCAGCTTGGACAGGGGAGGCACAGATACGCAGTATTTT. This encodes CASSLDRGGTDTQYF.

V is TRBV9 and J is TRBJ1-6; no clear D gene. In germline, CDR1 is SGDLS, CDR2 YYNGEE. The V gene lost 4 bases and the J gene lost 4 bases, with 12 bases spanning the gap. The CDR3 covers 15 residues. CDR3 coding DNA: TGTGCCAGCAGCCCCAGTGGCAGGTATAATTCACCCCTCCACTTT. This sequence encodes CASSPSGRYNSPLHF.

The chain uses TRBV5-1 and TRBJ2-3, with D perhaps matching TRBD2 (6 bases). V lost 5 bases and J 2 bases, leaving 21 bases between the germline ends. This CDR3 is built from 17 residues. Germline V lookup: CDR1 SGHRS, CDR2 YFSETQ. The CDR3 nucleotides read TGCGCCAGCAGGCAGGAGGGCCTCCGACTTACCACAGATACGCAGTATTTT. Translation: CASRQEGLRLTTDTQYF.

V and J are TRBV28 and TRBJ2-1; possibly TRBD2 for D (6 bases). In germline, CDR1 is MDHEN, CDR2 SYDVKM. The CDR3 spans 16 residues. Trimming pared 4 bases from V and 4 bases from J, leaving 17 bases between. DNA for the CDR3: TGTGCCAGCAGTTCCTCCGGGGCTAGCGAGTACAATGAGCAGTTCTTC. This codes for CASSSSGASEYNEQFF.

The gene calls are TRBV7-9 and TRBJ2-7; possible D gene TRBD2, 6 bases. This CDR3 has 14 residues. Trimming shortened V by 4 bases and J by 7 bases, and 17 bases separated the two germline ends. Germline CDR1 and CDR2: SEHNR and FQNEAQ (reference sequence). The CDR3 reads CASSSLSTAGEQYF. DNA of the CDR3: TGTGCCAGCAGCTCCCTGAGCACCGCGGGGGAGCAGTACTTC. The full variable domain, in which reference TRBV7-9 and TRBJ2-7 provide the parts outside the CDR3, is DTGVSQNPRHKITKRGQNVTFRCDPISEHNRLYWYRQTLGQGPEFLTYFQNEAQLEKSRLLSDRFSAERPKGSFSTLEIQRTEQGDSAMYLCASSSLSTAGEQYFGPGTRLTVT.

The genes are TRBV9 and TRBJ2-3; D is undetermined. Trimming pared 3 bases from V and 0 bases from J, leaving 8 bases between. The CDR3 covers 14 residues. The V gene's germline CDR1 is SGDLS and CDR2 YYNGEE. CDR3 loop: CASSEPPSTDTQYF. Written as DNA, the CDR3 is TGTGCCAGCAGCGAACCCCCTAGCACAGATACGCAGTATTTT. The full variable domain, rest sourced from reference TRBV9 and TRBJ2-3, is DSGVTQTPKHLITATGQRVTLRCSPRSGDLSVYWYQQSLDQGLQFLIQYYNGEERAKGNILERFSAQQFPDLHSELNLSSLELGDSALYFCASSEPPSTDTQYFGPGTRLTVL.

The gene calls are TRBV4-1 and TRBJ1-6; 7 bases are a match to TRBD1. This CDR3 spans 15 amino acids. V was pared by 2 bases and J by 5 bases, with 3 bases of the junction left unmatched. Per germline, CDR1 MGHRA and CDR2 YSYEKL. CDR3 sequence: CASSQPGQNNSPLHF. The CDR3 DNA follows: TGCGCCAGCAGCCAACCGGGACAGAATAATTCACCCCTCCACTTT.

The gene calls are TRBV11-3 and TRBJ2-1; 9 positions match TRBD2. Germline values: CDR1 SGHNT, CDR2 YENEEA. The CDR3 has 13 residues. Trimming removed 3 bases from V and 7 bases from J; junction bases left unmatched: 1. For the CDR3, the DNA is TGTGCCAGCAGCTTGAGCGGGAGGAATGAGCAGTTCTTC. This gives the protein CASSLSGRNEQFF.

This chain joins TRBV5-6 and TRBJ2-7; 12 bases agree with TRBD2. J lost 1 base, V lost 3 bases, and 14 bases had no gene match. The V gene's germline CDR1 is SGHDT and CDR2 YYEEEE. This CDR3 region has 19 residues. The CDR3 DNA follows: TGTGCCAGCAGCTCAGGGCCGGGACTAGCGGGTAGATTTTCCTACGAGCAGTACTTC. Residues: CASSSGPGLAGRFSYEQYF.

The chain combines TRBV6-1 with TRBJ2-7, with D perhaps matching TRBD1 (6 bases). Deletions cut 8 bases from V and 4 bases from J, with 15 bases between. Germline V gene data show CDR1 as MNHNS and CDR2 as SASEGT. The CDR3 length is 13 residues. CDR3 DNA: TGTGCCAGCTGGGGGCAAGGGTTGTACGAGCAGTACTTC. The encoded protein is CASWGQGLYEQYF.

V is TRBV2 and J is TRBJ1-1; D is unresolved. The CDR3 has 11 amino acids. Germline V gives CDR1 SNHLY, CDR2 FYNNEI. V shed 3 bases and J shed 6 bases, with 5 bases lying between them. The CDR3 sequence is CASSDSAEAFF. CDR3 coding DNA: TGTGCCAGCAGTGACTCGGCTGAAGCTTTCTTT.

The chain combines TRBV7-9 with TRBJ1-3, with no clear D. V lost 4 bases, J lost 0 bases, and 16 bases lay in between. Germline CDR1 is SEHNR and CDR2 is FQNEAQ (reference sequence). CDR3 length: 17 amino acids. The CDR3 here is CASSSRRGTSSGNTIYF. CDR3 coding DNA: TGTGCCAGCAGCTCCCGCCGGGGAACAAGCTCTGGAAACACCATATATTTT.

V is TRBV7-2 and J is TRBJ1-4; 7 bases are shared with TRBD1. The CDR3 is 15 amino acids. The germline gives CDR1 SGHTA, CDR2 FQGNSA. The V and J ends lost 1 base and 2 bases, in that order; junction bases with no gene match: 1. The CDR3 sequence: CASSLDRGTNEKLFF. Here the CDR3 DNA reads TGTGCCAGCAGCTTAGACAGGGGTACTAATGAAAAACTGTTTTTT.

This chain joins TRBV7-2 and TRBJ2-1; D ambiguous. CDR1 is SGHTA and CDR2 is FQGNSA in the germline V gene. This CDR3 region has 15 residues. Trimming left V 0 bases short and J 3 bases short, with 9 bases between. This CDR3 is CASSLAPANYNEQFF. Here the CDR3 DNA reads TGTGCCAGCAGCTTAGCGCCAGCCAACTACAATGAGCAGTTCTTC.

The V call is TRBV4-1, the J call TRBJ2-5; D call uncertain. Germline V gene data show CDR1 as MGHRA and CDR2 as YSYEKL. V lost 0 bases to trimming and J lost 5 bases, with 7 bases between them. The CDR3 spans 13 residues. The CDR3: CASSQDQSETQYF. CDR3 bases: TGCGCCAGCAGCCAAGATCAGTCGGAGACCCAGTACTTC.

The chain is built from TRBV4-3 and TRBJ1-2; TRBD1 agrees at 7 bases. CDR3 length: 16 residues. V lost 2 bases and J lost 9; bases outside the gene matches: 15. Germline V gene sequence: CDR1 LGHNA, CDR2 YSLEER. Here the CDR3 DNA reads TGCGCCAGCAGCCAAAGGGGCAGGACAGGAGATAGGAGCTACACCTTC. As protein: CASSQRGRTGDRSYTF.

The chain is built from TRBV6-1 and TRBJ1-3; D ambiguous. This CDR3 contains 16 residues. Germline assignment: CDR1 MNHNS and CDR2 SASEGT. Trimming took off 1 base at V and 0 bases at J, with 10 bases between the two ends. The CDR3 reads CASSEVFTDSGNTIYF. The DNA for the CDR3 is TGTGCCAGCAGTGAAGTTTTTACAGACTCTGGAAACACCATATATTTT.

Worth noting for this clone: Other DNA sequences from this sample encode an identical CDR3 as well. The chain has TRBV20-1 and TRBJ2-1, with D possibly being TRBD2 (5 bases). The germline gives CDR1 DFQATT, CDR2 SNEGSKA (reference sequence). The CDR3 consists of 10 residues. V shed 6 bases and J shed 10 bases, with 10 bases lying between them. DNA for the CDR3: TGCAGTGCGACCCGGGGAGAGCAGTTCTTC. This encodes CSATRGEQFF.

The V and J genes are TRBV30 and TRBJ1-1, with D perhaps matching TRBD1 (6 bases). Per germline, CDR1 GTSNPN and CDR2 SVGIG (reference sequence). Between the trimmed V and J ends, which lost 3 bases and 13 bases, there was a span of 21 bases. The CDR3 extends over 13 amino acids. The CDR3 region is CAWRTPGARHGFF. The CDR3 nucleotides are TGTGCCTGGAGGACCCCAGGGGCTAGACACGGTTTCTTT.